This entry describes one T cell receptor beta chain. Its antigen target is currently unknown. No base-level quality is on record; no much larger clone is a single base apart. CDR1 and CDR2 are read off the germline V gene as SGHRS and YFSETQ. The germline V and J ends show losses of 3 bases and 0 bases respectively, and no gene match explains 9 bases of the junction. Inclusive of the bounding cysteine and phenylalanine, the CDR3 is 17 residues long. Of all the DNA, just the CDR3 is kept, 51 bases in frame from base 1. The sample belongs to a study of cytomegalovirus exposure and HLA in healthy donors (TCRdb year 2017). Turning to the overall study: An earlier analysis of a few hundred of the donors reported around 280 Gb of sequence data and around 100 million unique TCR beta sequences obtained from approximately 180 million T cells. Several DR-DQ haplotypes were treated as single units for association and clustering because of strong linkage in the cohort. The study was designed to test whether signatures of past pathogen exposure could be identified by cataloging public T cell receptors. Rather than drawing on any new phenotypic data, the later analysis identified candidate immune exposures from TCR beta sequences and the way those sequences occurred across donors. Both class I and class II loci were covered by HLA typing, at four-digit resolution. About 300 gigabases of sequencing data and about 92 million unique TCR sequences made up an early release that covered approximately 650 HLA-typed donors. Among around 400 genotyped donors of the cohort, an average of around 240,000 unique TCR beta nucleotide sequences was sequenced per donor, of which approximately 18% were non-productive. Besides the first cohort of approximately 710 subjects, a separate validation cohort made up of about 120 different subjects was used. Typing coverage varied by locus: about 620-630 donors for A, B, C, DRB1 and DQB1; around 560 for DQA1; 600 to 610 for DPA1; approximately 470 for DPB1. A later analysis re-examined previously published TCR beta repertoires from more than 650 donors and added high-resolution HLA genotyping to investigate patterns of TCR occurrence. The study profiled the T cell repertoires of under 700 subjects by immunosequencing and related them to cytomegalovirus serostatus. All discovery cohort repertoires had been generated on a single sequencing platform. The genetic ancestry cluster associated with self-reported Caucasian donors included about 81% of the 398 genotyped donors. To predict cytomegalovirus infection status, the study brought together high-throughput TCR immunosequencing, statistical association of individual TCRs with disease status, and machine learning. To decide whether each TCR beta V gene segment behaved as functional or pseudogenic, an earlier analysis of some 580 of the donors relied on high-throughput TCR beta sequencing. Alongside the repertoire data, information on donor age, sex, ethnicity and CMV serostatus was compiled. A later genetic analysis took genome-wide SNP genotypes for about 60% of the roughly 670 donors and used that subset as a discovery cohort. The research as a whole found: In a later analysis, TCR association rates were found to vary across HLA loci, with the most associated TCRs seen for DRB1 alleles and the fewest for HLA-C alleles. While some public TCRs were present in many individuals, most TCR sequences turned up only very rarely across donors. Three of the identified cytomegalovirus-associated TCR beta chains were confirmed in vitro to be specific for cytomegalovirus antigens. A later genetic analysis associated a missense DCLRE1C variant with V-gene and J-gene trimming of TCR beta chains, and an independent cohort replicated the association. HLA typing was unavailable for some donors at each locus, so association tests used only the typed subset. Strong co-occurrence of HLA alleles, especially DR and DQ, made assigning TCR associations to individual alleles difficult. Most CMV-associated TCR beta chains appeared to be HLA-restricted in a later analysis, and the HLA associations seemed to be driven largely by CMV exposure. The cohort was sequenced for TCR beta chains only, and without alpha or paired-chain data the features that could be detected were limited. CMV serostatus was the only immune exposure information available for the cohort. Compared with equally common non-associated chains, HLA-associated TCR beta chains in a later analysis were more clonally expanded and had lower generation probabilities. A later analysis associated 16,951 TCR beta sequences with specific HLA alleles at a false discovery rate of 0.05. In both the original and validation cohorts, the classifier was reported to diagnose cytomegalovirus status with high specificity and sensitivity. According to a later genetic analysis, donors in an Asian-associated ancestry cluster had fewer N-insertions in productive TCRs than the approximately 650-donor mean. Correlated functional status among segregating V segments might be attributable to linkage disequilibrium, but an unknown experimental factor could not be ruled out. The sequencing pipeline was judged likely to have produced a cluster of highly shared sequence variants as a technical artifact. According to the authors, the approach could potentially be generalized to other disease states and immunological phenotypes. Some IMGT-functional V segments, including TRBV6-2 and TRBV6-3, could not be distinguished by the 87-base-pair reads and were therefore excluded. Sequencing depth was assumed to be roughly uniform across donors in the presence/absence analyses, though that assumption may not hold. A further reported finding was that TCR beta sequences accurately predicted the HLA-A and HLA-B alleles for most subjects in the first cohort. The earlier analysis of nearly 600 of the donors excluded over 15 rarely observed V segments, including chromosome 9 orphons, because counts were too low. Several of the top co-occurrence clusters appeared to be linked to parvovirus B19, influenza, CMV and Epstein-Barr virus, according to a later analysis. The study gave a list of about 150 TCR beta chains associated with cytomegalovirus. An earlier analysis of around 600 of the donors showed that most TCR beta V segments appeared in productive rearrangements either about 87% or about 30% of the time, which broadly matched IMGT annotations.

In total, about 650 healthy bone marrow donors made up the cohort. At the time of sampling, all cohort members were nominally healthy, though unrecorded immune exposures were likely present. The donor tested CMV seronegative, placing the donor among the approximately 360 seronegative members of the cohort. A peripheral blood sample was collected from each donor, and TCR beta sequencing was performed on peripheral blood mononuclear cells. Genomic DNA extraction from the blood cell samples was performed with the Qiagen DNeasy Blood Extraction Kit. The method behind the library was the immunoSEQ multiplex PCR assay. A mixture of 60 forward primers for TCR Vbeta segments and 13 reverse primers for TCR Jbeta segments was used in the multiplex PCR. Amplification of the CDR3 region of rearranged TCR beta genes was performed with a multiplex PCR assay on genomic DNA. On the Illumina HiSeq System, the amplified TCR beta libraries were sequenced as 87-base-pair reads. The source study handled its data this way. A later analysis counted some 74 million unique TCR beta chains across the 600 to 850 repertoires, and 9.5 million to 11 million of these chains were shared by at least two donors. To remove PCR and sequencing errors, raw reads were error-corrected and collapsed into unique sequences using a nearest-neighbor algorithm that merged closely related sequences. Alignment of CDR3 sequences to IMGT reference sequences was used to assign V, D and J gene segments. For a sequence to be retained, a match of at least six nucleotides to both a V gene segment and a J gene segment was required. A rearrangement counted as productive if the CDR3 had no stop codons and remained in frame with V and J, and every other rearrangement counted as non-productive. CDR3 was defined by IMGT convention, running from the second conserved V-encoded cysteine to the conserved J-encoded phenylalanine. In an earlier analysis of more than 550 of the donors, sequences lacking an unambiguous match to a single V gene segment were excluded. In an earlier analysis of approximately 550 of the donors, V segments were called functional above 56.7% productive rearrangements and were called segregating when the between-donor standard deviation exceeded 5%. To diagnose cytomegalovirus status from the catalog of TCR beta chain sequences, a statistical classification framework was built. V and J gene assignment, in a later analysis, came from comparing TCR nucleotide sequences with IMGT/GENE-DB human TR gene sequences. The TCRdist pipeline was used in a later analysis to assign CDR3 sequences and most-parsimonious VDJ recombination scenarios. In a later analysis, each TCR beta chain was defined by its CDR3 amino acid sequence together with its V-gene family, and reads without a unique V-gene family were excluded. In a later analysis, 450 to 600 highly shared, low-generation-probability nucleotide sequences were removed to address suspected cross-contamination and a sequencing artifact. For each public chain, a later analysis derived a clonal expansion index from normalized ranks of inferred template counts within each repertoire. In a later analysis, generation probabilities were computed with a VDJ recombination model fitted to out-of-frame rearrangements, and the resulting probabilities were checked against IGoR. A later analysis scored TCR-TCR, TCR-HLA and TCR-CMV co-occurrence with hypergeometric tests, applying a repertoire-size bias correction to TCR pairs. False discovery rates were estimated in a later analysis by permuting HLA or CMV assignments 20 times. A later analysis grouped co-occurring TCRs with DBSCAN, adding TCRdist sequence similarity when clustering within HLA-allele-positive subsets. Repertoires with fewer than 30,000 or more than 120,000 public chains, plus five repertoires with anomalous nucleotide sharing, were excluded from co-occurrence clustering. TCRdb carries this immuneACCESS record with in-frame sequences only. Its versions omit some clonotypes, under half of them owing to an unresolved V gene in the studies checked, with the rest unexplained. Clonal size and the V and J genes are those of that table, whereas D and trimming came from the DNA. This sample gives fewer than 70,000 clones in total; 80% of them show up just once. Approximately 3.5% of the sample is taken by the ten largest.

This clonotype originated in a woman in her 40s in good health and CMV-seronegative. Input material: PBMCs. This sequence uses TRBV5-1 and TRBJ2-3; a stretch of 8 junction bases matches TRBD2. The DNA is as follows: TGCGCCAGCAGCTGGGGAAGCGGGAGTATCAGCACAGATACGCAGTATTTT. This yields the protein CASSWGSGSISTDTQYF.